Listed below are T cell receptor beta chains from one sample, sequenced in a study of a mutant IDH1 vaccine in newly diagnosed glioma. These receptors lack a known antigen. Assay: immunoSEQ multiplex PCR; the TCRdb copy retains only in-frame clones and omits some. The table lists about 130,000 clones, roughly 77% of them singletons. The material was PBMCs, obtained from a glioma patient whose treatment included an IDH1 peptide vaccine. Every receptor here comes from a man aged 40-49 years with glioma. Both conserved end residues are part of each CDR3. The D gene is left open where the match is weak. Clone sizes are given selectively: once, few, many, or a class where the clone is expanded.

D gene | clone size | J gene | V gene | CDR3 DNA | CDR3 protein
TRBD2 | few | TRBJ2-2 | TRBV19 | TGTGCCAGTAGACTAGCGGGCGGCGGGGAGCTGTTTTTT | CASRLAGGGELFF
TRBD2 | . | TRBJ2-3 | TRBV5-4 | TGTGCCAGCAGCGCCGGGACTAGCGGAGGGTGGGATACGCAGTATTTT | CASSAGTSGGWDTQYF
TRBD1 | . | TRBJ2-7 | TRBV28 | TGTGCCAGCAGTCGACAGGGGGCGACCTACGAGCAGTACTTC | CASSRQGATYEQYF
TRBD2 | . | TRBJ2-1 | TRBV6-6 | TGTGCCAGCAGTTACTCCCGGGAGGGCCCCAGGGGTGAGCAGTTCTTC | CASSYSREGPRGEQFF
TRBD2 | . | TRBJ2-2 | TRBV2 | TGTGCCAGCAGTAGATCGCCCGGGAGGACCGGGGAGCTGTTTTTT | CASSRSPGRTGELFF
TRBD2 | . | TRBJ2-3 | TRBV27 | TGTGCCAGCAGTTTCGTCCCGGCGGGACTAGCGACAGATACGCAGTATTTT | CASSFVPAGLATDTQYF
. | . | TRBJ1-4 | TRBV2 | TGTGCCAGCAGCCTTGCAACTAATGAAAAACTGTTTTTT | CASSLATNEKLFF
. | few | TRBJ1-5 | TRBV5-1 | TGCGCCAGCAGCCCGCGTGGCAATCAGCCCCAGCATTTT | CASSPRGNQPQHF
. | . | TRBJ1-4 | TRBV9 | TGTGCCAGCAGCGTAGACACACCCGGGGGCCTTAATGAAAAACTGTTTTTT | CASSVDTPGGLNEKLFF
. | . | TRBJ2-7 | TRBV7-2 | TGTGCCAGCAGCGAGGCGGGCGGGTACTCCTACGAGCAGTACTTC | CASSEAGGYSYEQYF
. | few | TRBJ2-7 | TRBV9 | TGTGCCAGCAGCGTGACGGCCGACTCCTACGAGCAGTACTTC | CASSVTADSYEQYF
. | . | TRBJ1-4 | TRBV6-5 | TGTGCCAGCAGAGACGCAGGGAAAAAGACGTTTTTT | CASRDAGKKTFF
TRBD1 | few | TRBJ1-3 | TRBV11-1 | TGTGCCAGCAGCCGGGGACAGACTGGAAACACCATATATTTT | CASSRGQTGNTIYF
. | . | TRBJ2-3 | TRBV18 | TGTGCCAGCTCACCAGTGGGGGCAAAAGATACGCAGTATTTT | CASSPVGAKDTQYF
. | . | TRBJ1-3 | TRBV9 | TGTGCCAGCAGCGTAGGTGGTCGGACTGGAAACACCATATATTTT | CASSVGGRTGNTIYF
TRBD2 | . | TRBJ2-2 | TRBV4-1 | TGCGCCAGCAGCCCCTTATCGCGGGGGGGCGTCAGCGGGGAGCTGTTTTTT | CASSPLSRGGVSGELFF
TRBD1 | . | TRBJ2-5 | TRBV5-1 | TGCGCCAGCAGCTCGCCCCGACAGGGGTCTGGAGAGACCCAGTACTTC | CASSSPRQGSGETQYF
. | . | TRBJ2-3 | TRBV27 | TGTGCCAGCAGTTCCCCTTTGCGCACAGATACGCAGTATTTT | CASSSPLRTDTQYF
. | . | TRBJ2-5 | TRBV18 | TGTGCCAGCTCCAGACTCACAGCCCAAGAGACCCAGTACTTC | CASSRLTAQETQYF
. | . | TRBJ2-3 | TRBV5-6 | TGTGCCAGCAGCTTACGGGCGAGAGATACGCAGTATTTT | CASSLRARDTQYF
. | . | TRBJ1-1 | TRBV6-5 | TGTGCCAGCAGTTACTCTCGGGCGTCTTGGGCAGCTTTCTTT | CASSYSRASWAAFF
. | . | TRBJ2-7 | TRBV7-2 | TGTGCCAGCAGCTTAAAGCAGTGGGGGAACGAGCAGTACTTC | CASSLKQWGNEQYF
. | . | TRBJ2-2 | TRBV7-9 | TGTGCCAGCAGCCGCCAGGGGACCCTGGGACCCGGGGAGCTGTTTTTT | CASSRQGTLGPGELFF
. | . | TRBJ1-2 | TRBV5-6 | TGTGCCAGCAGCTGGGGCGGGGATGGCTACACCTTC | CASSWGGDGYTF
. | . | TRBJ2-2 | TRBV10-2 | TGCGCCAGCAGTGAGTCCCCCGCGAACACCGGGGAGCTGTTTTTT | CASSESPANTGELFF
. | . | TRBJ1-1 | TRBV28 | TGTGCCAGCAGTTCCCCCCGGACAGCTAGAAAGAACACTGAAGCTTTCTTT | CASSSPRTARKNTEAFF
. | . | TRBJ2-7 | TRBV29-1 | TGCAGCGTTGGGGAGAGACGGGGCTCCTACGAGCAGTACTTC | CSVGERRGSYEQYF
. | . | TRBJ2-7 | TRBV27 | TGTGCCAGCAGCCAACTCGGGGATGGCGAGCAGTACTTC | CASSQLGDGEQYF